This paragraph reports one TCR beta chain. Its antigen is still unknown. This entry comes from a study of T cells expressing NK-cell markers. Across the whole study: Sorted CD3+CD56+NKG2C+, CD3+CD56+NKG2C- and CD3+CD56-NKG2C+ T-cell subsets were beta-chain profiled.

General study findings and limits: HCMV specificity of the expanded NKG2C+ T cell clones was not established.

Germline lookup yields CDR1 SGDLS and CDR2 YYNGEE. This CDR3 has 15 amino acids. From its re-call of the 5' RACE reads, TCRdb lists each CDR3 protein once, without DNA. The sample data list about 260,000 distinct CDR3 sequences. The chain carries TRBV9 and TRBJ2-3; the D call from TCRdb, TRBD1, cannot be confirmed without DNA. The sequencing sample was made of blood T cells: a sorted CD56 or NKG2C T cell subset, CD4+ or CD8+ T cells, or bulk PBMC T cells (not recorded which). The TCR comes from a woman aged 18 to 75 in good health. The CDR3 protein is CASSGPGPLTDTQYF.